This T cell receptor (beta chain) was identified during a study of blood T cell repertoires in COVID-19. Germline values: CDR1 SGHTA, CDR2 FQGTGA. Trimming removed 1 base at V and 6 bases at J, with 9 bases between. There are 14 residues in the CDR3. Clinical histories supplied by participants themselves formed the basis of cohort assignment. Profiling relied on immunoSEQ multiplex PCR, and the TCRdb table lists in-frame clones only, not all of them. The table shows 380,000 or so clones, with approximately 87% occurring only once. The sequenced sample consisted of PBMCs or T cells enriched from blood (not recorded which). The source is a man aged 30 to 39 who had recovered from COVID-19. The J gene is TRBJ2-2, the V gene TRBV7-3, with no clear D. The CDR3 loop is CASSLIPGPGELFF. CDR3 DNA: TGTGCCAGCAGCTTAATCCCAGGCCCCGGGGAGCTGTTTTTT. Complete variable domain (other parts from reference TRBV7-3 and TRBJ2-2): GAGVSQTPSNKVTEKGKYVELRCDPISGHTALYWYRQSLGQGPEFLIYFQGTGAADDSGLPNDRFFAVRPEGSVSTLKIQRTERGDSAVYLCASSLIPGPGELFFGEGSRLTVL.